The 32 T cell receptor beta chains reported below all come from one sample, sequenced in a study of relationships among human T cell subsets. Semiquantitative ARM-PCR amplified T cell receptor alpha and beta CDR3 regions from mRNA. ARM-PCR used tagged nested gene-specific primers, then communal superprimers for exponential amplification. TCRdb used MiXCR to reprocess the multiplex PCR reads, holding one entry per CDR3 protein. The sample lists around 14,000 distinct CDR3 sequences; roughly 60% were seen once. Specimen: total T cells sorted from blood. Every receptor here comes from a man between 40 and 49 years old in good health.

The chain has TRBV12-3 or TRBV12-4 and TRBJ1-1; D perhaps matches TRBD1 (6 bases). CDR3 size: 14 residues. V was shortened by 6 bases and J by 9 bases, with 20 bases between the two germline ends. CDR3 amino acids: CASRAGTRDAKAFF. The CDR3 region has the DNA TGTGCCAGCAGGGCCGGGACACGGGACGCAAAAGCTTTCTTT.

The chain joins TRBV27 to TRBJ2-7, with D maybe TRBD1 (6 bases). The CDR3 covers 13 residues. Trimming left V 5 bases short and J 4 bases short, with 12 bases between. Germline V gene sequence: CDR1 MNHEY, CDR2 SMNVEV (reference sequence). The CDR3 here is CASSLQGTYEQYF. The CDR3, as DNA: TGTGCCAGCAGTCTGCAAGGGACATACGAGCAGTACTTC.

This clonotype was observed once. V and J are TRBV6-5 and TRBJ2-6; D uncertain. Trimming cost V 5 bases and J 2 bases, with 10 bases left between them. Germline V gene lookup returns CDR1 MNHEY and CDR2 SVGAGI. The CDR3 is 15 amino acids. For the CDR3, the DNA is TGTGCCAGCAGTCCTGACTGGGCTGGGGCCAACGTCCTGACTTTC. Amino acids: CASSPDWAGANVLTF.

The gene calls are TRBV30 and TRBJ1-2; possible D gene TRBD1, 6 bases. V was pared by 3 bases and J by 4 bases, with 9 bases between. This CDR3 comprises 12 residues. Germline V gives CDR1 GTSNPN, CDR2 SVGIG (reference sequence). The CDR3 spells CAWSRQAYGYTF. The CDR3 DNA reads as TGTGCCTGGAGCCGACAGGCCTATGGCTACACCTTC.

In this sample, this clonotype turned up a few times. The J gene is TRBJ2-1, the V gene TRBV12-3 or TRBV12-4; 12 bases are shared with TRBD2. With 2 bases clipped from V and 2 bases from J, the junction kept 10 bases outside the gene matches. CDR3 size: 19 residues. CDR3 nucleotides: TGTGCCAGCAGTTTATGGAATCCGGCTAGCGGGAGGGCCTACAATGAGCAGTTCTTC. This sequence encodes CASSLWNPASGRAYNEQFF.

This clonotype appeared a few times. The V and J genes are TRBV2 and TRBJ2-7, with 8 positions matching TRBD1. Trimming at V came to 7 bases and at J to 6 bases, leaving 8 bases not matched to a gene. CDR1 SNHLY and CDR2 FYNNEI come from the germline V gene. CDR3 length: 13 residues. The CDR3 DNA reads TGTGCCAGCACCCGACAGGGGACGCGCGAGCAGTACTTC. Translation: CASTRQGTREQYF.

This clonotype was seen a handful of times. The rearrangement uses TRBV28 and TRBJ2-7, with D tentatively TRBD1 (5 bases). The CDR3 is 11 residues long. V was trimmed by 6 bases and J by 3 bases, leaving 6 bases between them. Per germline, CDR1 MDHEN and CDR2 SYDVKM. The CDR3 sequence: CASRGLYEQYF. The CDR3 DNA is TGTGCCAGCAGGGGGCTCTACGAGCAGTACTTC.

The genes are TRBV20-1 and TRBJ2-1, with a tentative D call TRBD2 (6 bases). The V end lost 7 bases, the J end lost 2 bases, and 12 bases lay between the germline ends. The CDR3 sequence is 13 residues long. Looked up from germline, CDR1 is DFQATT and CDR2 is SNEGSKA (reference sequence). CDR3 in amino acids: CSVTPGAYNEQFF. The CDR3 DNA reads as TGCAGTGTCACCCCGGGAGCCTACAATGAGCAGTTCTTC.

This chain links TRBV16 with TRBJ1-3; weak D call: TRBD1 (5 bases). Germline lookup yields CDR1 KGHSY and CDR2 FQNENV. The CDR3 spans 15 residues. With 4 bases removed from V and 0 bases from J, the gap between germline ends came to 10 bases. The CDR3 coding sequence is TGTGCCAGCAGCCCGACAGTCGTCTCTGGAAACACCATATATTTT. It yields the protein CASSPTVVSGNTIYF.

This clonotype was observed once. The chain has TRBV7-9 and TRBJ1-1; TRBD1 agrees at 7 bases. The trim removed 1 base at V and 9 bases at J, leaving 5 bases unmatched. This CDR3 has 13 residues. The germline V gene has CDR1 SEHNR and CDR2 FQNEAQ (reference sequence). The chain's CDR3 is CASSLDPGGKAFF. The CDR3 DNA follows: TGTGCCAGCAGCTTAGACCCAGGGGGTAAAGCTTTCTTT.

This clonotype was counted between two and nine times. The chain carries TRBV27 and TRBJ2-1, with D possibly being TRBD1 (6 bases). CDR1 is MNHEY, CDR2 SMNVEV, per germline (reference sequence). The CDR3 runs 15 residues. Trimming cost V 2 bases and J 7 bases, with 15 bases left between them. This chain's CDR3 is CASSLRPRGKNEQFF. CDR3 in DNA: TGTGCCAGCAGTTTACGGCCTAGGGGGAAGAATGAGCAGTTCTTC.

The CDR3 sequence is CSARADGYNEQFF. Written as DNA, the CDR3 is TGCAGTGCTAGAGCCGACGGGTACAATGAGCAGTTCTTC. V is TRBV20-1 and J is TRBJ2-1; D remains ambiguous. The CDR3 is made up of 13 amino acids. Trimming removed 1 base at V and 4 bases at J, with 8 bases between. Germline-derived CDR1 and CDR2 are DFQATT and SNEGSKA (reference sequence).

The chain is built from TRBV28 and TRBJ1-3; TRBD1 matches 7 bases. The V gene's germline CDR1 is MDHEN and CDR2 SYDVKM. The CDR3 spans 16 residues. Trimming at V came to 3 bases and at J to 3 bases, leaving 8 bases not matched to a gene. CDR3 in DNA: TGTGCCAGCAGTTTGGAGAGGGGGCTAGGTGGAAACACCATATATTTT. Its translation: CASSLERGLGGNTIYF.

The chain has TRBV28 and TRBJ2-6; weak D call: TRBD2 (5 bases). This CDR3 is built from 16 residues. Germline loops: CDR1 MDHEN, CDR2 SYDVKM. Trimming stripped 10 bases from V and 1 base from J, with 17 bases between. The CDR3 coding sequence is TGTGCCATCTCTTCGCGGGCGTTATCTGGGGCCAACGTCCTGACTTTC. This codes for CAISSRALSGANVLTF.

The DNA for the CDR3 is TGTGCCAGCAGCAAAGGACAGGGGGCTTATCGCAATCAGCCCCAGCATTTT. This gives the protein CASSKGQGAYRNQPQHF. The chain is built from TRBV28 and TRBJ1-5; 11 bases agree with TRBD1. CDR3 length equals 17 residues. Germline V CDR1 and CDR2: MDHEN, SYDVKM. V dropped 6 bases and J dropped 2; count of bases not matched to a gene: 9.

The J gene is TRBJ1-2, the V gene TRBV28; no clear D. This CDR3 spans 12 amino acids. V lost 6 bases to trimming and J lost 8 bases, with 13 bases between them. In germline, CDR1 is MDHEN, CDR2 SYDVKM. As DNA, the CDR3 is TGTGCCAGCAGCCTCCTGGGGTTGGGCTACACCTTC. Translating it yields CASSLLGLGYTF.

This chain links TRBV6-5 with TRBJ1-5; D call uncertain. Germline loops: CDR1 MNHEY, CDR2 SVGAGI. The ends were cut back, 2 bases at V and 11 bases at J, with 7 bases in the middle. The CDR3 sequence is 11 residues long. The CDR3 DNA sequence: TGTGCCAGCAGTTACGTTGAGACCCAGCATTTT. Translated: CASSYVETQHF.

The rearrangement joins TRBV7-2 to TRBJ2-3, with 14 bases that match TRBD2. This CDR3 contains 18 residues. Germline CDR1 reads SGHTA; CDR2 reads FQGNSA. J gave up 3 bases and V 5 bases, and 10 bases lay outside the gene matches. The CDR3 spells CASSPGLAGGSWTDTQYF. The CDR3 bases are TGTGCCAGCAGCCCAGGACTAGCGGGAGGCTCGTGGACAGATACGCAGTATTTT.

This chain joins TRBV28 and TRBJ2-7; TRBD1 matches at 8 bases. V dropped 6 bases and J dropped 5; count of bases not matched to a gene: 6. Germline CDR1 and CDR2: MDHEN and SYDVKM. The CDR3 has 13 residues. The CDR3 DNA is TGTGCCAGCAGCTCAGGGGGCAGAGACGAGCAGTACTTC. It translates to CASSSGGRDEQYF. The full variable domain, in which reference TRBV28 and TRBJ2-7 provide the parts outside the CDR3, is DVKVTQSSRYLVKRTGEKVFLECVQDMDHENMFWYRQDPGLGLRLIYFSYDVKMKEKGDIPEGYSVSREKKERFSLILESASTNQTSMYLCASSSGGRDEQYFGPGTRLTVT.

The chain is built from TRBV29-1 and TRBJ2-7; D is unresolved. This CDR3 region has 10 residues. Trimming cost V 4 bases and J 3 bases, with 4 bases left between them. The germline CDR1 and CDR2 sequences are SQVTM and ANQGSEA. CDR3 sequence reads: CSVADYEQYF. Written as DNA, the CDR3 is TGCAGCGTTGCGGACTACGAGCAGTACTTC.

This clonotype was observed a handful of times. This chain links TRBV14 with TRBJ2-3; D call uncertain. V lost 6 bases and J 5 bases, leaving 9 bases between the germline ends. Germline V CDR1 and CDR2: SGHDN, FVKESK. The CDR3 has 12 amino acids. The CDR3 is CASSLYQDTQYF. DNA of the CDR3: TGTGCCAGCAGTCTGTATCAAGATACGCAGTATTTT.

The sample holds a few counts of this clonotype. The chain is built from TRBV20-1 and TRBJ1-2; 11 bases agree with TRBD1. The germline gives CDR1 DFQATT, CDR2 SNEGSKA (reference sequence). This CDR3 spans 15 amino acids. J gave up 4 bases and V 5 bases, and 9 bases lay outside the gene matches. CDR3 DNA sequence: TGCAGTGCTCCGCTCCGGACAGGGGGCGGCTATGGCTACACCTTC. Protein: CSAPLRTGGGYGYTF.

The chain combines TRBV20-1 with TRBJ1-1, with unresolved D. The V end lost 1 base, the J end lost 8 bases, and 14 bases lay between the germline ends. The CDR3 consists of 13 residues. Germline CDR1 reads DFQATT; CDR2 reads SNEGSKA (reference sequence). CDR3 in DNA: TGCAGTGCTAGAGGTGGGGAGACGGAGGAAGCTTTCTTT. Translation gives CSARGGETEEAFF.

This clonotype was seen once. The CDR3 nucleotides are TGTGCCAGCAGTTTCTCCCAGGGGGCCGGAGGCTACACCTTC. It codes for CASSFSQGAGGYTF. The J gene is TRBJ1-2, the V gene TRBV27; TRBD1 matches at 8 bases. Germline loops: CDR1 MNHEY, CDR2 SMNVEV (reference sequence). V trimming: 3 bases; J trimming: 8 bases; junction bases outside the gene matches: 8. The CDR3 is 14 amino acids.

V is TRBV10-3 and J is TRBJ2-5; 12 nucleotides match TRBD2. CDR3 size: 13 residues. Germline V gene sequence: CDR1 ENHRY, CDR2 SYGVKD. Unmatched junction bases numbered 1, after V lost 7 bases and J lost 4 bases. The CDR3 reads CAITGLAGETQYF. CDR3 nucleotide sequence: TGTGCCATCACGGGACTAGCGGGAGAGACCCAGTACTTC.

This clonotype was seen only a few times. This chain links TRBV4-1 with TRBJ2-1; no clear D gene. The germline CDR1 and CDR2 sequences are MGHRA and YSYEKL. V lost 3 bases, J lost 4 bases, and 10 bases lay in between. This CDR3 contains 14 residues. The DNA for the CDR3 is TGCGCCAGCAGCCACCATGGGCAGTACAATGAGCAGTTCTTC. It translates to CASSHHGQYNEQFF.

The CDR3 region is CASSQEWRGGNYEQYF. CDR3 DNA sequence: TGTGCCAGCAGCCAAGAATGGCGGGGGGGCAACTACGAGCAGTACTTC. The chain has TRBV4-2 and TRBJ2-7; TRBD2 agrees at 9 bases. CDR1 is LGHNA, CDR2 YNFKEQ, per germline. The CDR3 has 16 residues. The J segment lost 3 bases and the V segment lost 0 bases, leaving 6 bases of the junction unmatched.

V gene TRBV19 combines with J gene TRBJ1-5; 12 bases fit TRBD1. The CDR3 loop spans 15 amino acids. V shed 7 bases and J 5 bases; nucleotides not matched to a gene: 6. Germline CDR1 reads LNHDA; CDR2 reads SQIVND (reference sequence). The CDR3 DNA reads as TGTGCCAGTACCCGGGACAGGGGGCGGGATCAGCCCCAGCATTTT. The encoded protein is CASTRDRGRDQPQHF. Full variable domain (rest looked up from reference TRBV19 and TRBJ1-5): DGGITQSPKYLFRKEGQNVTLSCEQNLNHDAMYWYRQDPGQGLRLIYYSQIVNDFQKGDIAEGYSVSREKKESFPLTVTSAQKNPTAFYLCASTRDRGRDQPQHFGDGTRLSIL.

The chain has TRBV27 and TRBJ2-6; D remains unclear. Germline CDR1 and CDR2: MNHEY and SMNVEV (reference sequence). This CDR3 has 14 amino acids. V was cut by 5 bases and J by 1 base, with 6 bases left in between. The DNA for the CDR3 is TGTGCCAGCAGTGTGAAATCTGGGGCCAACGTCCTGACTTTC. Residues: CASSVKSGANVLTF.

This clonotype has just a few counts. The CDR3 region has the DNA TGTGCCAGCAGTTTCTCAGGACTGAATCAGCCCCAGCATTTT. Translating it yields CASSFSGLNQPQHF. The chain is built from TRBV28 and TRBJ1-5; D gene unclear. The CDR3 spans 14 residues. Trimming removed 3 bases at V and 4 bases at J, with 10 bases between. Per germline, CDR1 MDHEN and CDR2 SYDVKM.

The chain joins TRBV6-4 to TRBJ2-3, with 8 bases lining up with TRBD2. J gave up 1 base and V 5 bases, and 2 bases lay outside the gene matches. This CDR3 is built from 14 residues. CDR1 and CDR2 from the germline V gene are MRHNA and SNTAGT. This CDR3 is CASSQTSGTDTQYF. CDR3 nucleotides: TGTGCCAGCAGTCAGACTAGCGGCACAGATACGCAGTATTTT.

The rearrangement joins TRBV11-2 to TRBJ2-3, with D uncertain. Trimming left V 5 bases short and J 2 bases short, with 5 bases between. CDR3 length: 12 amino acids. The germline V gene has CDR1 SGHAT and CDR2 FQNNGV. DNA for the CDR3: TGTGCCAGCAGCAAAACCACAGATACGCAGTATTTT. Translation: CASSKTTDTQYF.